This T cell receptor (beta chain) was sequenced for a study of shared clonotypes between healthy human individuals. Whole-study results and caveats: Relative to clonotypes present in all four donors, those not shared had lower generation probabilities.

It was CD45RO-negative cells, positively selected for CCR7, that made up naive CD8 cells, with terminally differentiated effector memory CD45RA+ cells excluded. The study enrolled healthy HIV-negative adults without recent acute infections or vaccinations as donors. Deep-level settings were used for running the assay. TCRdb's table, derived via immunoSEQ multiplex PCR, lists solely in-frame clones and lacks some. The data contain some 1,900,000 clones, roughly 94% of them singletons. Trimming cost V 7 bases and J 5 bases; bases outside gene matches: 7. Germline loops: CDR1 MNHEY, CDR2 SVGAGI. This CDR3 is built from 14 residues. This clone occurred once. What it binds is unknown.

V and J are TRBV6-5 and TRBJ2-5, with 10 bases that match TRBD2. Sequencing used naive CD8+ T cells sorted from blood. The clonotype comes from a young man in good health. The CDR3 nucleotides are TGTGCCAGCACCCCACTAGCGGGGCTCGAGACCCAGTACTTC. Translation gives CASTPLAGLETQYF.